The clone carrying this T cell receptor (beta chain) was observed a handful of times. Antigen specificity is unknown. This entry is derived from a study of beta chain features in type 1 diabetes. Study summary: Examined across all samples were some 110,000,000 sorted cells.

Findings of the study overall: Shorter TCRB CDR3s, moderately but significantly so, marked every one of the four CD4+ subsets in Type 1 diabetes patients. Type 1 diabetes patients showed fewer insertions and more deletions at VDJ junctions.

Germline V gene sequence: CDR1 ENHRY, CDR2 SYGVKD. The J segment lost 0 bases and the V segment lost 4 bases, leaving 6 bases of the junction unmatched. The CDR3 runs to 15 residues. The whole isolated RNA underwent reverse transcription, so sequencing captured expressed TCRB transcripts. The average output of naive, central memory and regulatory T cell samples was a few million reads. Sequenced by immunoSEQ multiplex PCR; TCRdb stores in-frame clones only, minus some. The sample contains 630,000 or so clones, around an eighth of which appear only once. The origin of this receptor is a man between 18 and 35 years old with type 1 diabetes. The material sequenced was naive CD4+ T cells from blood. V usage is TRBV10-3 and J usage is TRBJ2-7; 7 bases match TRBD1. CDR3 sequence: CAISGRTGDSYEQYF. CDR3 nucleotide sequence: TGTGCCATCAGTGGGAGGACAGGTGACTCCTACGAGCAGTACTTC.